Listed below are T cell receptor beta chains from one sample, sequenced in a study of cytomegalovirus exposure and HLA in healthy donors. Sequenced by immunoSEQ multiplex PCR; TCRdb stores in-frame clones only, minus some. The sample holds roughly 160,000 clones, roughly 80% seen once. The sample consisted of PBMCs. These receptors came from a woman aged 50 to 60 in good health and CMV-seronegative. Both conserved end residues are part of each CDR3.

j_gene: TRBJ1-2; v_gene: TRBV5-4; CDR3aa: CASSLERLVGYTF
j_gene: TRBJ2-7; v_gene: TRBV11-2; CDR3aa: CASSSGQGVRHEQYF
j_gene: TRBJ2-7; v_gene: TRBV14; CDR3aa: CASSQYSDRYYEQYF
j_gene: TRBJ1-4; v_gene: TRBV7-2; CDR3aa: CASSSWTGEKLFF
j_gene: TRBJ1-4; v_gene: TRBV5-1; CDR3aa: CASSPTGTSNEKLFF
j_gene: TRBJ2-7; v_gene: TRBV7-2; CDR3aa: CASSLRTGGVEQYF
j_gene: TRBJ2-4; v_gene: TRBV10-3; CDR3aa: CAISESRQGGLLGNIQYF
j_gene: TRBJ2-7; v_gene: TRBV4-1; CDR3aa: CASSQDRGASYEQYF
j_gene: TRBJ1-5; v_gene: TRBV28; CDR3aa: CASSLWQGPQHF
j_gene: TRBJ1-2; v_gene: TRBV28; CDR3aa: CASSSDGRGYGYTF
j_gene: TRBJ2-2; v_gene: TRBV6-6; CDR3aa: CASSSTGQLGGELFF
j_gene: TRBJ2-7; v_gene: TRBV5-8; CDR3aa: CASSLTGIYEQYF
j_gene: TRBJ2-7; v_gene: TRBV6-6; CDR3aa: CASSSPAGAYEQYF
j_gene: TRBJ2-5; v_gene: TRBV10-3; CDR3aa: CAISEGSSGVAMTQYF
j_gene: TRBJ2-3; v_gene: TRBV4-3; CDR3aa: CASSQVTSGGTDTQYF
j_gene: TRBJ1-2; v_gene: TRBV7-6; CDR3aa: CASSPGGGLYGYTF
j_gene: TRBJ2-2; v_gene: TRBV19; CDR3aa: CASRGGRVGTGELFF
j_gene: TRBJ1-2; v_gene: TRBV7-9; CDR3aa: CASSLRQGEGYTF
j_gene: TRBJ1-2; v_gene: TRBV19; CDR3aa: CASSMSGQPYGYTF
j_gene: TRBJ2-1; v_gene: TRBV30; CDR3aa: CAWSPNWDLAGVLNEQFF
j_gene: TRBJ1-1; v_gene: TRBV5-6; CDR3aa: CASSLGQGARAFF
j_gene: TRBJ1-2; v_gene: TRBV28; CDR3aa: CASSDVQGAGYGYTF